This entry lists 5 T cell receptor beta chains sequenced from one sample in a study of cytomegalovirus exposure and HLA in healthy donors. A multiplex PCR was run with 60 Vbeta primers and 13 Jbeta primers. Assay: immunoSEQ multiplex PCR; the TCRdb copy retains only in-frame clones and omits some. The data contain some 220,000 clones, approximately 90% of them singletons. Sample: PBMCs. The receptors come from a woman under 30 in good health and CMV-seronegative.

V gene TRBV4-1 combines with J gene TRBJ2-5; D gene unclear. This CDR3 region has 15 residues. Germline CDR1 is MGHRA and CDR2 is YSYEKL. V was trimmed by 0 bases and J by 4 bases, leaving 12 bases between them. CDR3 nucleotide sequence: TGCGCCAGCAGCCAAGATCAGCTGGCGGTAGAGACCCAGTACTTC. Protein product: CASSQDQLAVETQYF.

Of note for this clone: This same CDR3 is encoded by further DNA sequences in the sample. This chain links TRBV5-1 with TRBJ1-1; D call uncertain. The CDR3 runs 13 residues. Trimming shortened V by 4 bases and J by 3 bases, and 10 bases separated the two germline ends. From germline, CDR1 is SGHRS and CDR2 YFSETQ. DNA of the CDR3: TGCGCCAGCAGCCTGGGCCGGGACACTGAAGCTTTCTTT. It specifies CASSLGRDTEAFF.

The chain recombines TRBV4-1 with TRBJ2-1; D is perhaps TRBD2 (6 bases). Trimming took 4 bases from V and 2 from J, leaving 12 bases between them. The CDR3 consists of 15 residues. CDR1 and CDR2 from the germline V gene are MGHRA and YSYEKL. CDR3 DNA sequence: TGCGCCAGCAGCCGGGGTGGAGGGGCCTACAATGAGCAGTTCTTC. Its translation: CASSRGGGAYNEQFF.

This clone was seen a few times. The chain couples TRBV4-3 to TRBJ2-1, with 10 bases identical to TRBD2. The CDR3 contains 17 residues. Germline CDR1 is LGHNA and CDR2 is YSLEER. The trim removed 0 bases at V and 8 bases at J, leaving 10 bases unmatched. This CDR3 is CASSQDSILAGDYEQFF. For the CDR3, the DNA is TGCGCCAGCAGCCAAGATTCGATCCTAGCGGGAGACTATGAGCAGTTCTTC.

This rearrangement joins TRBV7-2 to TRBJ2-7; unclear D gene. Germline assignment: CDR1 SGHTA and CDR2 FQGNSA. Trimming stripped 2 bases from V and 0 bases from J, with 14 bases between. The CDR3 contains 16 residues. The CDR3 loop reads CASSLSPDMSSYEQYF. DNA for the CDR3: TGTGCCAGCAGCTTATCCCCAGACATGAGCTCCTACGAGCAGTACTTC.